This T cell receptor (beta chain) was observed in a study of early T cells in non-severe SARS-CoV-2 infection. This clonotype showed up many times. What it binds is unknown. Individual cDNA molecules each received unique molecular identifiers attached to them. From the 5' RACE reads, TCRdb called clonotypes with MiXCR, one entry per CDR3 protein. Of fewer than 55,000 distinct CDR3 sequences listed, 3% to 4% are singletons. The CDR3 contains 16 residues. CDR1 is MNHEY, CDR2 SVGAGI, per germline. V lost 2 bases, J lost 5 bases, and 18 bases lay in between. Whole-study findings and limits: The VDJdb matching leaned toward anti-spike CD8 responses and overlooked private and CD4 specificities.

The J gene is TRBJ2-5, the V gene TRBV6-5; a possible D gene is TRBD1 (6 bases). This TCR came from an adult who was a healthcare worker with PCR-confirmed SARS-CoV-2 infection or an uninfected control (not recorded which). The sequenced material came from whole blood. This chain's CDR3 is CASSYLYRQDRETQYF. In nucleotides, the CDR3 is TGTGCCAGCAGTTACCTCTATCGACAGGATCGGGAGACCCAGTACTTC.